This T cell receptor beta chain is drawn from a study of OX40 agonist ivuxolimab in advanced cancers. Study-wide context: Patients receiving dose escalation had hepatocellular carcinoma, melanoma, renal cell or head and neck cancer.

Germline V lookup: CDR1 SGDLS, CDR2 YYNGEE. V gave up 0 bases and J gave up 8 bases; unmatched junction bases: 4. The CDR3 contains 14 residues. Produced via immunoSEQ multiplex PCR; TCRdb's table is partial and in-frame only. Of about 87,000 clones listed, about 86% are singletons. Sequences were derived from CD4+ or CD8+ T cells sorted from blood, sampled in a trial of the OX40 agonist ivuxolimab. This receptor was identified in an adult with an advanced solid tumor such as melanoma, head and neck, liver or kidney cancer. The genes are TRBV9 and TRBJ1-4, with 7 bases fitting TRBD1. The CDR3 region is CASSVDRGREKLFF. The CDR3 nucleotides read TGTGCCAGCAGCGTAGACAGGGGTCGGGAAAAACTGTTTTTT.